This T cell receptor (beta chain) was captured by sequencing in a study of CD8 T cells in ankylosing spondylitis. Study-level findings and limits: A TCR beta motif made of fewer than 10 highly homologous variants seemed typical of ankylosing spondylitis blood.

One entry per CDR3 protein results from TCRdb running MiXCR on the 5' RACE reads. The sample has approximately 350,000 distinct CDR3 sequences; approximately 22% are singletons. This clonotype was seen just once. Its cognate antigen is unknown. CDR3 length: 21 amino acids. This chain uses TRBV21-1 with TRBJ2-6; TRBD1, as called in the table, went unchecked against the DNA. TRBV21-1 is a documented pseudogene. This sequence was found in a male donor with ankylosing spondylitis or in good health (not recorded which). Sample: blood, either unsorted or a sorted T cell fraction (not recorded which). The CDR3, as DNA: TGTGCCAGCAGCAAGAATCGGAGGGGACACCACTCTCTTTCTGGGGCCAACGTCCTGACTTTC. The encoded protein is CASSKNRRGHHSLSGANVLTF.